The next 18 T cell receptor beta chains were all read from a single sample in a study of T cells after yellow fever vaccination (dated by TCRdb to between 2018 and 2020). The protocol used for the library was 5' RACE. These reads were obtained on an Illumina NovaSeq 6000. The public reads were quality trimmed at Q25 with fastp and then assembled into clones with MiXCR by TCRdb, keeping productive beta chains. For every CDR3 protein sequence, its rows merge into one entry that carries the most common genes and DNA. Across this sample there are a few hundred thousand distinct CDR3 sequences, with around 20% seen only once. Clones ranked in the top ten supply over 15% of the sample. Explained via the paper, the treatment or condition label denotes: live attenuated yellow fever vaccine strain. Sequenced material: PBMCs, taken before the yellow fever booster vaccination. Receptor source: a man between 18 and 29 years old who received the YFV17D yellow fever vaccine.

CDR3 sequence reads: CASSEGNTIYF. The CDR3 nucleotides read TGCGCCAGCAGTGAGGGAAACACCATATATTTT. The J gene is TRBJ1-3, the V gene TRBV5-1; D not resolved. CDR3 length: 11 amino acids. Deletions cut 5 bases from V and 4 bases from J, with 4 bases between. The germline CDR1 and CDR2 sequences are SGHRS and YFSETQ.

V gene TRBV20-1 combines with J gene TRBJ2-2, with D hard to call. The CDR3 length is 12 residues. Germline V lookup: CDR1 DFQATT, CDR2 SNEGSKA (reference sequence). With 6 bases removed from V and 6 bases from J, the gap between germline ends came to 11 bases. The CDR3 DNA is TGCAGTGCCAGCGTGGTCGCCGGGGAGCTGTTTTTT. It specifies CSASVVAGELFF.

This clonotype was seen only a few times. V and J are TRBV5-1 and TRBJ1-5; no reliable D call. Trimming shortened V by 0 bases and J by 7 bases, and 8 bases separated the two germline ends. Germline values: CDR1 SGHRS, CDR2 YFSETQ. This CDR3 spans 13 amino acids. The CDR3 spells CASSLEVGQPQHF. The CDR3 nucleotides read TGCGCCAGCAGCTTGGAAGTTGGGCAGCCCCAGCATTTT.

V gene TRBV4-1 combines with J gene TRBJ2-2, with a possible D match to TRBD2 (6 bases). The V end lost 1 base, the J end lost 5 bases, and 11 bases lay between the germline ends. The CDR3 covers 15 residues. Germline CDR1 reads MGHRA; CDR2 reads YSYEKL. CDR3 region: CASSQAGVRTGELFF. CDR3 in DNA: TGCGCCAGCAGCCAAGCGGGGGTCCGGACCGGGGAGCTGTTTTTT.

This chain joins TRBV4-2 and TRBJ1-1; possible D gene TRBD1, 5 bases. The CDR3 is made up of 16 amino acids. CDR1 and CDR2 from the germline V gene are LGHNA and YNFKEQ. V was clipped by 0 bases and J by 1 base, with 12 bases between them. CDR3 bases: TGTGCCAGCAGCCAAGAAAGTGGGGGAGGGAACACTGAAGCTTTCTTT. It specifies CASSQESGGGNTEAFF.

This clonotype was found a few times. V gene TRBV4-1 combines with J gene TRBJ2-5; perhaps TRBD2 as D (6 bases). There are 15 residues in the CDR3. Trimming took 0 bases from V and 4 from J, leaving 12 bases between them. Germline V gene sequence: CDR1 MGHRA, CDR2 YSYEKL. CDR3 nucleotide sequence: TGCGCCAGCAGCCAAGACCCCAGTAGCGGAGAGACCCAGTACTTC. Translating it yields CASSQDPSSGETQYF.

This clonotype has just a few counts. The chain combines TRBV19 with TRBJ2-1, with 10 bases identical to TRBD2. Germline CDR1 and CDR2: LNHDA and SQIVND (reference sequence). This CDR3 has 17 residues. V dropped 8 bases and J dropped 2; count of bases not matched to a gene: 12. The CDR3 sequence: CASESSGGVRAYNEQFF. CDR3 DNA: TGTGCCAGTGAGTCTAGCGGGGGAGTTCGGGCCTACAATGAGCAGTTCTTC.

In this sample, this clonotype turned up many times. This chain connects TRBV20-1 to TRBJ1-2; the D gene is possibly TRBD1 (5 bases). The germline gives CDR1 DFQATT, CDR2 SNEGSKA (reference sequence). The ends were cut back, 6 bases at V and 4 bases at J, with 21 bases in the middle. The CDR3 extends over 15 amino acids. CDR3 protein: CSARSAQAFLYGYTF. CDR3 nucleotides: TGCAGTGCCCGGTCGGCACAGGCTTTCCTCTATGGCTACACCTTC.

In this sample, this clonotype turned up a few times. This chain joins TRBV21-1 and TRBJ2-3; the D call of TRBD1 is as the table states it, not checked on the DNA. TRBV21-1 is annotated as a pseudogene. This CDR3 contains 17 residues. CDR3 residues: CASSKKSRGQGTDTQYF. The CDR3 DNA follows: TGTGCCAGCAGCAAAAAAAGCAGGGGCCAAGGCACAGATACGCAGTATTTT.

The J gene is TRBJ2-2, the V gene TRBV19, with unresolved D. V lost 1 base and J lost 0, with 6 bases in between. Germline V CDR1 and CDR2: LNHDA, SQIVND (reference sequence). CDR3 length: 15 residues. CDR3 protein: CASSIASTNTGELFF. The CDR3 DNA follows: TGTGCCAGTAGTATAGCCAGCACGAACACCGGGGAGCTGTTTTTT.

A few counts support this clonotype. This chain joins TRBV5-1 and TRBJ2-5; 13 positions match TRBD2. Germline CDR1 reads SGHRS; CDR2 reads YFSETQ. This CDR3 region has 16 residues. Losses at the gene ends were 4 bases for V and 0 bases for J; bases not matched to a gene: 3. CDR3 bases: TGCGCCAGCAGCGGCGGGACTAGCGGGGACCAAGAGACCCAGTACTTC. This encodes CASSGGTSGDQETQYF.

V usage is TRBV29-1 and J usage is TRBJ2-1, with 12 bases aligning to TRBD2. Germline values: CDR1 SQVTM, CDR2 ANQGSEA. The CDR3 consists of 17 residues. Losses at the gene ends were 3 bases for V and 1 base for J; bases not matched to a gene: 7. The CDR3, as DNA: TGCAGCGTTGATGGTCTAGCGGGGGGGCTTTCCTACAATGAGCAGTTCTTC. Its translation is CSVDGLAGGLSYNEQFF.

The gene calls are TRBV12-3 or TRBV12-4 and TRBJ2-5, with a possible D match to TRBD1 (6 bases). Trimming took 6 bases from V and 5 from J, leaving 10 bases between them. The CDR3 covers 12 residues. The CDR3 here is CASSPDRETQYF. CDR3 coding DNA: TGTGCCAGCAGCCCAGACAGGGAGACCCAGTACTTC.

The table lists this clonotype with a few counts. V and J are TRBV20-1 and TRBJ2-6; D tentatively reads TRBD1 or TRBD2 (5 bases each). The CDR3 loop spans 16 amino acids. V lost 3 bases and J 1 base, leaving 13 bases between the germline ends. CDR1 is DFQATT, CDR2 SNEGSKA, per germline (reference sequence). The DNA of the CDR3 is TGCAGTGCTAGCGGGACCGTTTTGTCTGGGGCCAACGTCCTGACTTTC. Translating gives CSASGTVLSGANVLTF.

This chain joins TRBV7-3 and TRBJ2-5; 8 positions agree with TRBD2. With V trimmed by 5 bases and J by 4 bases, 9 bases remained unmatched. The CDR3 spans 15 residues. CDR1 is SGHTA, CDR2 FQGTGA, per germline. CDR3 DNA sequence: TGTGCCAGCAGCCCTAACGGGGGGGTGGGAGAGACCCAGTACTTC. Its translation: CASSPNGGVGETQYF.

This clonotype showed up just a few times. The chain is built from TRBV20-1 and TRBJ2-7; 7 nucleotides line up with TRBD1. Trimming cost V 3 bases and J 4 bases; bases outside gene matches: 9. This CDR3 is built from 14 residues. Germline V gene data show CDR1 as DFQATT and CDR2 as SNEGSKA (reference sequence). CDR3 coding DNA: TGCAGTGCTAGGCTAGGGGGCACCGTGTACGAGCAGTACTTC. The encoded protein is CSARLGGTVYEQYF.

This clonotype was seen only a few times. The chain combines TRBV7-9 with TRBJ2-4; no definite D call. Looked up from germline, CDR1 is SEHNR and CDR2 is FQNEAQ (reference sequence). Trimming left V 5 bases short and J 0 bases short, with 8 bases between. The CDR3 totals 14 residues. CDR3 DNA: TGTGCCAGCAGCGGGCAGCTAGCCAAAAACATTCAGTACTTC. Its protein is CASSGQLAKNIQYF.

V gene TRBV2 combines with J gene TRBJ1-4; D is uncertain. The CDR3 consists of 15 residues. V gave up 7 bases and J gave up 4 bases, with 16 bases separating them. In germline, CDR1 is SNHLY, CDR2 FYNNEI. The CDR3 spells CASMLLYGFNEKLFF. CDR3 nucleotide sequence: TGTGCCAGCATGCTGTTATATGGATTTAATGAAAAACTGTTTTTT.